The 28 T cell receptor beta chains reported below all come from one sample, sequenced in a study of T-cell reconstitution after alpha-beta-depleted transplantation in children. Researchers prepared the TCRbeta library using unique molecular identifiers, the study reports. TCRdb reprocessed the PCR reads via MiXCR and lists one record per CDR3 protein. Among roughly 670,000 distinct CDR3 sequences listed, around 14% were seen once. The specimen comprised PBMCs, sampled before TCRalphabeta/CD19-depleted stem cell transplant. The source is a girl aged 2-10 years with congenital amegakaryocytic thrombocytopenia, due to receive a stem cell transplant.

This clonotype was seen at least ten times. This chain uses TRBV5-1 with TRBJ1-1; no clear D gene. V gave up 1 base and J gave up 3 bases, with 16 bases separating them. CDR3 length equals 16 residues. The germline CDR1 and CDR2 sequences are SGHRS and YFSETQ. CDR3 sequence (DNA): TGCGCCAGCAGCTTGTGGGGTTCGGGAGTCGACACTGAAGCTTTCTTT. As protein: CASSLWGSGVDTEAFF.

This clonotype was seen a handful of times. The CDR3 sequence is CATSPREPAISIQYF. The CDR3 DNA reads TGTGCCACCAGCCCCCGAGAACCAGCGATATCCATTCAGTACTTC. The rearrangement joins TRBV15 to TRBJ2-4; D is undetermined. With 5 bases removed from V and 9 bases from J, the gap between germline ends came to 20 bases. Germline V lookup: CDR1 LNHNV, CDR2 YYDKDF (reference sequence). The CDR3 is made up of 15 amino acids.

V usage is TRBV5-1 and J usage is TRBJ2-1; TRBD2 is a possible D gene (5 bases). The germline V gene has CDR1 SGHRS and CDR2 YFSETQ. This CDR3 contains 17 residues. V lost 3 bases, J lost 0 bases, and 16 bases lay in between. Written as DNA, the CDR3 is TGCGCCAGCAGCTACCCTGGTGAGGGAGTCTCCTACAATGAGCAGTTCTTC. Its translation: CASSYPGEGVSYNEQFF.

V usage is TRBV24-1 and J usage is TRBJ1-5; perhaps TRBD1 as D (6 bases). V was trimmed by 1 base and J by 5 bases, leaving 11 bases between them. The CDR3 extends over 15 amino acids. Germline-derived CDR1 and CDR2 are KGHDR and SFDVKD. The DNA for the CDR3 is TGTGCCACCAGTGATTTACAGGGTGGATATCAGCCCCAGCATTTT. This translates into CATSDLQGGYQPQHF.

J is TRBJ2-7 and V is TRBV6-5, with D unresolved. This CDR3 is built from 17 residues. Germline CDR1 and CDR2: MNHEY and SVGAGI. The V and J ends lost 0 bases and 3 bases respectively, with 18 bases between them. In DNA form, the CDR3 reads TGTGCCAGCAGTTACTCGACCGAATGGGCCACGATCTACGAGCAGTACTTC. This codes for CASSYSTEWATIYEQYF.

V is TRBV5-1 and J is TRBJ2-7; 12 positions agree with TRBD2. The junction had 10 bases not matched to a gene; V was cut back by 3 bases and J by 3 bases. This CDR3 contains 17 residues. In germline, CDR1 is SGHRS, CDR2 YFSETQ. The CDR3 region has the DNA TGCGCCAGCAGCTCCGGACTAGCGGGAATGAGGTTCTACGAGCAGTACTTC. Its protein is CASSSGLAGMRFYEQYF.

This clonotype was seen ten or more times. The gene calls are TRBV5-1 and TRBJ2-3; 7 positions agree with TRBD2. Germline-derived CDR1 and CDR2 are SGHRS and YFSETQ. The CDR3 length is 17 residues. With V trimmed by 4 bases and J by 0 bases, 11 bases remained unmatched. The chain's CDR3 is CASSTTPAGKSTDTQYF. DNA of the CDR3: TGCGCCAGCAGCACTACACCAGCGGGAAAGAGCACAGATACGCAGTATTTT.

CDR3 protein: CASTLLRDRGTYGYTF. CDR3 DNA sequence: TGTGCCAGCACCCTACTCCGGGACAGGGGGACCTATGGCTACACCTTC. J is TRBJ1-2 and V is TRBV7-9, with TRBD1 matching over 11 bases. J was trimmed by 4 bases and V by 7 bases; bases with no gene match: 11. The CDR3 contains 16 residues. Germline V CDR1 and CDR2: SEHNR, FQNEAQ (reference sequence).

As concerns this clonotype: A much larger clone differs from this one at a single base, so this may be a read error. CDR3 coding DNA: TGTGCCAGCAGCGTAGTCCCGAGTGGGCTTTCACCCCTCTACTTT. It specifies CASSVVPSGLSPLYF. The chain combines TRBV9 with TRBJ1-6; D is unresolved. The germline gives CDR1 SGDLS, CDR2 YYNGEE. The CDR3 is 15 residues long.

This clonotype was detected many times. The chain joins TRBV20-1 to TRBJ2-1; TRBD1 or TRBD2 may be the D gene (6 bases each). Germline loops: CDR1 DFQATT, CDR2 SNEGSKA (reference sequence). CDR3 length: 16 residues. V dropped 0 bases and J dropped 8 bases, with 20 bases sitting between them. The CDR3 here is CSARDQSGATIYEQFF. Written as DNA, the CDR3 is TGCAGTGCTAGAGATCAGTCGGGGGCCACAATTTATGAGCAGTTCTTC.

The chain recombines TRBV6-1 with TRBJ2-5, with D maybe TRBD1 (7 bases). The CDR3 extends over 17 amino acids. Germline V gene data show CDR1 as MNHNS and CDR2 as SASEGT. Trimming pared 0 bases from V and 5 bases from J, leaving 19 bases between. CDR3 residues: CASSEAQGGGREETQYF. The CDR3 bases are TGTGCCAGCAGTGAAGCGCAAGGAGGGGGCAGAGAGGAGACCCAGTACTTC.

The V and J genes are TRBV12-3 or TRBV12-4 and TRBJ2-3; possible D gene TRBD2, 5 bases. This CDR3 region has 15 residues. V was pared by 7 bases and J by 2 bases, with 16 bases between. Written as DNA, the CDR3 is TGTGCCAGCACCGAACTAAGAGGGCTCACAGATACGCAGTATTTT. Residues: CASTELRGLTDTQYF.

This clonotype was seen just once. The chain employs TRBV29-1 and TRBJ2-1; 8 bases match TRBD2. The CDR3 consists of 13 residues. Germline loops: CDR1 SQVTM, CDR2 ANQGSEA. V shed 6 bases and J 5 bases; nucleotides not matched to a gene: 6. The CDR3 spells CSVAASGHNEQFF. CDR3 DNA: TGCAGCGTGGCCGCTAGCGGGCACAATGAGCAGTTCTTC.

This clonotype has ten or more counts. The CDR3 protein is CASSHPTGLLTAEQFF. The CDR3 DNA is TGTGCCAGCAGCCATCCCACGGGACTTTTGACCGCTGAGCAGTTCTTC. The V gene is TRBV12-3 or TRBV12-4, the J gene TRBJ2-1; possibly TRBD2 for D (6 bases). CDR3 length: 16 residues. V lost 6 bases, J lost 9 bases, and 24 bases lay in between.

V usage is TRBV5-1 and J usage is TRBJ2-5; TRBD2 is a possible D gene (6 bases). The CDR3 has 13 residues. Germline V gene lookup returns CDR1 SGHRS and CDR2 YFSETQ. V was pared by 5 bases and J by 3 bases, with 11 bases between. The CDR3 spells CASSARTKETQYF. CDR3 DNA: TGCGCCAGCAGTGCGAGGACTAAAGAGACCCAGTACTTC.

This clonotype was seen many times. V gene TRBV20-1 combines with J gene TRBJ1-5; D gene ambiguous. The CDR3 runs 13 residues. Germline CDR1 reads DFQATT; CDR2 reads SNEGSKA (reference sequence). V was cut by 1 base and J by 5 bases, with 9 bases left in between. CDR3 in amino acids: CSARVKTDQPQHF. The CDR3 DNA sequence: TGCAGTGCTAGAGTAAAGACTGATCAGCCCCAGCATTTT.

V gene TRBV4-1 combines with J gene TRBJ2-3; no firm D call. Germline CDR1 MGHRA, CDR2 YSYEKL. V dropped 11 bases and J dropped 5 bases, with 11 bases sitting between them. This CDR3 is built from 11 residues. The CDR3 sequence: CASPRQDTQYF. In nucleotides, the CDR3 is TGCGCCTCCCCCCGTCAAGATACGCAGTATTTT.

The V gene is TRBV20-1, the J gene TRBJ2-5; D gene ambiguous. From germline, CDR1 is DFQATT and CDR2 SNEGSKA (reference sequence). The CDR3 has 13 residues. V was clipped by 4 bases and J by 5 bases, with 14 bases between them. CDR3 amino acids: CSAIPPVEETQYF. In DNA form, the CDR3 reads TGCAGTGCTATCCCTCCGGTTGAGGAGACCCAGTACTTC.

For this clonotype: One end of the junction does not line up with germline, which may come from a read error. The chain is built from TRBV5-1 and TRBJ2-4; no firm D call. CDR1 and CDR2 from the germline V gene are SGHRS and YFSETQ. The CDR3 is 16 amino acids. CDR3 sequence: CVSSLNPAYSKNIQYF. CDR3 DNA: TGCGTCAGCAGCTTAAACCCGGCCTACTCCAAAAACATTCAGTACTTC.

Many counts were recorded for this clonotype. CDR3 coding DNA: TGCGCCAGCAGCTTGTTATGGGATACGCAGTATTTT. Protein product: CASSLLWDTQYF. The rearrangement joins TRBV5-1 to TRBJ2-3; D not resolved. Trimming shortened V by 1 base and J by 6 bases, and 6 bases separated the two germline ends. Germline assignment: CDR1 SGHRS and CDR2 YFSETQ. The CDR3 is 12 amino acids.

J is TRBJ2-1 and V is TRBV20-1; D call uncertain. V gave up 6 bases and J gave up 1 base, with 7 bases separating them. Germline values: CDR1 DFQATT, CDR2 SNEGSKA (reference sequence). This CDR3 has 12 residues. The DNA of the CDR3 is TGCAGTGCCATCCCGTCCTACAATGAGCAGTTCTTC. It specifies CSAIPSYNEQFF.

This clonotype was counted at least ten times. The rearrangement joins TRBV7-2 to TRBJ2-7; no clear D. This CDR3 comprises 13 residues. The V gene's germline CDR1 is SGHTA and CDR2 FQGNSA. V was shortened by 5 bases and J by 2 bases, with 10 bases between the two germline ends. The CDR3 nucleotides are TGTGCCAGCAGCCCTTATTACGCCTACGAGCAGTACTTC. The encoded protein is CASSPYYAYEQYF.

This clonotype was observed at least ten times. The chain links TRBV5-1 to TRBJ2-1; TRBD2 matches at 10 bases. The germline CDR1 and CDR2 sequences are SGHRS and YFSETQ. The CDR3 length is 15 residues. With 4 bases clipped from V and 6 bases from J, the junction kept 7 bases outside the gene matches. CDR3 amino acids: CASSPGLAESNEQFF. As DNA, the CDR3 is TGCGCCAGCAGCCCCGGACTAGCGGAGAGCAATGAGCAGTTCTTC.

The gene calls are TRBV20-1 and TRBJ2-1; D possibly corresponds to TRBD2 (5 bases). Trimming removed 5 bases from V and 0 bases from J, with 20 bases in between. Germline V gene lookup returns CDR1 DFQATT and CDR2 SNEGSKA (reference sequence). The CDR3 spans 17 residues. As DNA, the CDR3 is TGCAGTGCTGATCGGGCGACCTCGGGAACCTCCTACAATGAGCAGTTCTTC. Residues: CSADRATSGTSYNEQFF.

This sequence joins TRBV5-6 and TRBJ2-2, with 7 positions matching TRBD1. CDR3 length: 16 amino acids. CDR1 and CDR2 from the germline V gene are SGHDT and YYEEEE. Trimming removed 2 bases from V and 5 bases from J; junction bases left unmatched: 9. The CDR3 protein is CASSLIQGPLTGELFF. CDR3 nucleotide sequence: TGTGCCAGCAGCTTAATACAGGGGCCACTGACCGGGGAGCTGTTTTTT.

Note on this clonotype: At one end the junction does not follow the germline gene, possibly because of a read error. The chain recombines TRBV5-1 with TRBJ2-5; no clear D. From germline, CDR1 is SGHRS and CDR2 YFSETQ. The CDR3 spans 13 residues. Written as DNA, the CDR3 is TGCGCCAGCAGCTTGGTAACTCAAGAGACCCAGTCCTTC. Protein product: CASSLVTQETQSF. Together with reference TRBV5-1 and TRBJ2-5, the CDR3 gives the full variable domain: KAGVTQTPRYLIKTRGQQVTLSCSPISGHRSVSWYQQTPGQGLQFLFEYFSETQRNKGNFPGRFSGRQFSNSRSEMNVSTLELGDSALYLCASSLVTQETQSFGPGTRLLVL.

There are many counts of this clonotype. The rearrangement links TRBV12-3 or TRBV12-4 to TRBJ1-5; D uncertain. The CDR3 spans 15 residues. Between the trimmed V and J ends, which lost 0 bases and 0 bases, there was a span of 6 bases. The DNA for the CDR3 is TGTGCCAGCAGTTTAGCCCCAGGTAGCAATCAGCCCCAGCATTTT. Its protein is CASSLAPGSNQPQHF.

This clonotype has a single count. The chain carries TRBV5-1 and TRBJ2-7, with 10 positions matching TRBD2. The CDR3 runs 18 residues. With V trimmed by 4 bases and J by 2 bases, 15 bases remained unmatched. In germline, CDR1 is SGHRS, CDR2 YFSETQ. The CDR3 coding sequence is TGCGCCAGCAGCCCCGGACTAGCGGACAAGGAGCCCCCCTACGAGCAGTACTTC. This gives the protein CASSPGLADKEPPYEQYF.